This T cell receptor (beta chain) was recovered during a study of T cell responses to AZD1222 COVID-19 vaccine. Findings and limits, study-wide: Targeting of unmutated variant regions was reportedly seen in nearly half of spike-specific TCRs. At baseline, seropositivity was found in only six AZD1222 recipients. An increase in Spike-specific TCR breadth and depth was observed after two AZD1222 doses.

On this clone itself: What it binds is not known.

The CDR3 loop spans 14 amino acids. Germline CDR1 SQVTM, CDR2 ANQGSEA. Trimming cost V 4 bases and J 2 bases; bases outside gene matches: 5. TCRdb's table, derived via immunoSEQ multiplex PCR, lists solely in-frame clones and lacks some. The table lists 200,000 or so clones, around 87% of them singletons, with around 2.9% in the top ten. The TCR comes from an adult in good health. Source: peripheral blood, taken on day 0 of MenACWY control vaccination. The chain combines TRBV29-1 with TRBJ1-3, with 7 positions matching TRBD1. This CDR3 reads CSVGLGQTGNTIYF. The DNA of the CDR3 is TGCAGCGTTGGCTTGGGACAGACTGGAAACACCATATATTTT.